The 17 T cell receptor beta chains reported below all come from one sample, sequenced in a study of T-cell reconstitution after alpha-beta-depleted transplantation in children. Unique molecular identifiers were incorporated when the TCRbeta library was constructed. TCRdb analysed the PCR reads with MiXCR anew, one entry per CDR3 protein. The sample yields hundreds of thousands of distinct CDR3 sequences, approximately 15% seen once. The sample consisted of PBMCs, mostly from graft donor cells, taken 360 days after TCRalphabeta/CD19-depleted stem cell transplant. Receptor source: a male patient under 10 years old who had a stem cell transplant for acute lymphoblastic leukemia, so the T cells may come from the graft donor.

The CDR3 coding sequence is TGTGCCATGAGCCGGACAGCCGGGGAGCTGTTTTTT. The encoded protein is CAMSRTAGELFF. The rearrangement joins TRBV21-1 to TRBJ2-2. TRBV21-1 is a pseudogene. The CDR3 totals 12 residues.

This clonotype was seen more than once but under ten times. This rearrangement joins TRBV7-6 to TRBJ2-5; D not certain. The V end was cut by 6 bases, the J end by 5 bases, with 16 bases between. This CDR3 has 14 residues. From germline, CDR1 is SGHVS and CDR2 FNYEAQ. CDR3 nucleotides: TGTGCCAGCAGTCCTACGGGCCCTGGGGAGACCCAGTACTTC. It translates to CASSPTGPGETQYF.

The chain recombines TRBV20-1 with TRBJ2-1, with a possible D match to TRBD2 (6 bases). Trimming took off 5 bases at V and 6 bases at J, with 14 bases between the two ends. The length of the CDR3 is 13 residues. Germline V CDR1 and CDR2: DFQATT, SNEGSKA (reference sequence). Here the CDR3 reads CSAESSSANEQFF. CDR3 nucleotide sequence: TGCAGTGCTGAATCCTCTAGCGCCAATGAGCAGTTCTTC.

The chain combines TRBV9 with TRBJ2-7; a weak D match, TRBD1 (5 bases). The germline gives CDR1 SGDLS, CDR2 YYNGEE. Trimming stripped 0 bases from V and 7 bases from J, with 20 bases between. The CDR3 extends over 16 amino acids. CDR3 protein: CASSVGSVTPAGEQYF. The CDR3 DNA is TGTGCCAGCAGCGTAGGGTCGGTCACCCCGGCAGGGGAGCAGTACTTC.

This clonotype was detected only a few times. The genes are TRBV5-1 and TRBJ2-1; 9 bases line up with TRBD1. V lost 3 bases to trimming and J lost 5 bases; unmatched junction nucleotides: 6. This CDR3 is built from 15 residues. The germline CDR1 and CDR2 sequences are SGHRS and YFSETQ. CDR3 sequence (DNA): TGCGCCAGCAGCTCTGGGACAGGGTCCCACAATGAGCAGTTCTTC. It encodes CASSSGTGSHNEQFF.

In this sample, this clonotype turned up many times. The chain has TRBV12-3 or TRBV12-4 and TRBJ1-1; the D is unclear. The ends were cut back, 6 bases at V and 1 base at J, with 9 bases in the middle. This CDR3 has 13 residues. The CDR3 sequence: CASRRQANTEAFF. The CDR3 DNA reads as TGTGCCAGCAGACGGCAGGCGAACACTGAAGCTTTCTTT.

The gene calls are TRBV6-5 and TRBJ2-2; possibly TRBD1 or TRBD2 for D (7 bases each). The germline CDR1 and CDR2 sequences are MNHEY and SVGAGI. V lost 2 bases and J lost 3, with 16 bases in between. CDR3 length: 17 amino acids. The CDR3 bases are TGTGCCAGCAGTTACGAGGAGGGAGGGGGCTACACCGGGGAGCTGTTTTTT. Protein: CASSYEEGGGYTGELFF.

The chain carries TRBV20-1 and TRBJ2-3; perhaps TRBD1 as D (6 bases). The CDR3 length is 14 residues. V shed 6 bases and J shed 2 bases, with 15 bases lying between them. From germline, CDR1 is DFQATT and CDR2 SNEGSKA (reference sequence). The CDR3 reads CSASRGLLTDTQYF. The CDR3 coding sequence is TGCAGTGCATCTAGGGGGTTGCTCACAGATACGCAGTATTTT.

The V call is TRBV5-1, the J call TRBJ2-7; TRBD2 aligns across 9 bases. The CDR3 has 16 amino acids. The V gene end was trimmed by 2 bases and the J gene end by 6 bases; junction bases not matched to a gene: 12. Germline V lookup: CDR1 SGHRS, CDR2 YFSETQ. The CDR3, as DNA: TGCGCCAGCAGCTTAACAGGCGGGGGGGCCTCTTCCGAGCAGTACTTC. It yields the protein CASSLTGGGASSEQYF.

The V and J genes are TRBV12-3 or TRBV12-4 and TRBJ1-5; D is undetermined. The CDR3 has 12 amino acids. V was clipped by 6 bases and J by 5 bases, with 8 bases between them. The CDR3 protein is CASRGGDQPQHF. The CDR3 coding sequence is TGTGCCAGCAGGGGCGGCGATCAGCCCCAGCATTTT.

The sample holds a few counts of this clonotype. V gene TRBV11-2 combines with J gene TRBJ2-1, with TRBD2 matching over 9 bases. Germline-derived CDR1 and CDR2 are SGHAT and FQNNGV. This CDR3 has 17 residues. The ends lost 2 bases at V and 6 bases at J; junction bases unmatched: 11. CDR3 residues: CASSLIRRGGRANEQFF. CDR3 bases: TGTGCCAGCAGCTTAATAAGGCGGGGGGGACGTGCCAATGAGCAGTTCTTC.

This clonotype occurred many times. Written as DNA, the CDR3 is TGTGCCAGCAGCTTATTTTCGCCCCAAGAGACCCAGTACTTC. Its translation is CASSLFSPQETQYF. V usage is TRBV7-2 and J usage is TRBJ2-5, with D unclear. Trimming stripped 2 bases from V and 1 base from J, with 8 bases between. This CDR3 spans 14 amino acids. The germline CDR1 and CDR2 sequences are SGHTA and FQGNSA.

The gene calls are TRBV6-5 and TRBJ2-7; 8 bases map to TRBD1. The CDR3 spans 16 residues. Per the germline V gene, CDR1 is MNHEY and CDR2 is SVGAGI. V shed 2 bases, J shed 0 bases, and the junction held 6 bases outside the gene matches. CDR3 DNA sequence: TGTGCCAGCAGTTACCGGACAGGGAGTCCCTCCTACGAGCAGTACTTC. Translating it yields CASSYRTGSPSYEQYF.

The chain links TRBV18 to TRBJ2-7; maybe TRBD1 (6 bases). The CDR3 spans 13 residues. V was trimmed by 8 bases and J by 1 base, leaving 12 bases between them. Germline V gene sequence: CDR1 KGHSH, CDR2 LQKENI. The CDR3 loop reads CASRRDISYEQYF. The DNA of the CDR3 is TGTGCCAGCCGACGGGACATTTCCTACGAGCAGTACTTC.

This clonotype was counted ten times or more. V usage is TRBV24-1 and J usage is TRBJ2-1; the D is unclear. The V gene's germline CDR1 is KGHDR and CDR2 SFDVKD. Trimming removed 0 bases from V and 6 bases from J, with 17 bases in between. This CDR3 region has 17 residues. CDR3 in DNA: TGTGCCACCAGTGATTTGGCACCGGGTCTGGATGGCAATGAGCAGTTCTTC. It specifies CATSDLAPGLDGNEQFF.

The gene calls are TRBV7-9 and TRBJ1-1, with a tentative D call TRBD1 (5 bases). CDR1 SEHNR and CDR2 FQNEAQ come from the germline V gene (reference sequence). V shed 5 bases and J shed 6 bases, with 22 bases lying between them. This CDR3 has 16 residues. CDR3 sequence reads: CASSQLSDPGGAEAFF. The CDR3 DNA is TGTGCCAGCAGCCAATTGTCGGACCCGGGGGGAGCTGAAGCTTTCTTT.

This clonotype was detected a few times. The chain links TRBV6-5 to TRBJ2-7; tentatively, D is TRBD2 (5 bases). V was trimmed by 2 bases and J by 4 bases, leaving 18 bases between them. Germline V lookup: CDR1 MNHEY, CDR2 SVGAGI. The CDR3 is 16 amino acids. CDR3 sequence (DNA): TGTGCCAGCAGTTACACCTCGGGTCATAAGCGGTACGAGCAGTACTTC. Encoded protein: CASSYTSGHKRYEQYF.